Below, 6 T cell receptor beta chains from the same sample are listed, as sequenced in a study of cytomegalovirus exposure and HLA in healthy donors. It was with 60 Vbeta and 13 Jbeta primers that the PCR ran. Produced via immunoSEQ multiplex PCR; TCRdb's table is partial and in-frame only. The sample consists of 310,000 or so clones, roughly 90% of them appearing once. What was sequenced was PBMCs. Every receptor here comes from a woman aged 18-29 years in good health and CMV-seronegative.

CDR3 sequence: CASSPTPDASYEQYF. DNA of the CDR3: TGTGCCAGCTCACCTACCCCCGATGCTAGCTACGAGCAGTACTTC. The chain joins TRBV18 to TRBJ2-7; no firm D call. With 3 bases removed from V and 3 bases from J, the gap between germline ends came to 15 bases. This CDR3 comprises 15 residues. Germline lookup yields CDR1 KGHSH and CDR2 LQKENI.

The CDR3 is CAWTSGGAGKNIQYF. CDR3 in DNA: TGTGCCTGGACGAGCGGGGGGGCCGGCAAAAACATTCAGTACTTC. This sequence joins TRBV30 and TRBJ2-4, with TRBD2 identical over 10 bases. The CDR3 is 15 residues long. V shed 4 bases, J shed 3 bases, and the junction held 6 bases outside the gene matches. Germline V lookup: CDR1 GTSNPN, CDR2 SVGIG (reference sequence).

The chain combines TRBV29-1 with TRBJ1-3, with 7 bases lining up with TRBD1. Germline V gene lookup returns CDR1 SQVTM and CDR2 ANQGSEA. J was trimmed by 1 base and V by 4 bases; bases with no gene match: 1. The CDR3 consists of 13 residues. DNA for the CDR3: TGCAGCGTTGTGACAGGGTCTGGAAACACCATATATTTT. Encoded protein: CSVVTGSGNTIYF.

This clone was counted a single time. The chain links TRBV6-5 to TRBJ1-2; TRBD1 matches at 7 bases. The CDR3 runs to 13 residues. CDR1 is MNHEY and CDR2 is SVGAGI in the germline V gene. V dropped 2 bases and J dropped 7; count of bases not matched to a gene: 4. The CDR3 DNA sequence: TGTGCCAGCAGTTACGGGGACAGTCTTGGCTACACCTTC. Protein sequence: CASSYGDSLGYTF.

Only one count was recorded for this clone. This rearrangement joins TRBV6-1 to TRBJ2-3, with unresolved D. The germline V and J ends were trimmed by 1 base and 0 bases, with 8 bases remaining between them. Germline CDR1 and CDR2: MNHNS and SASEGT. The CDR3 totals 15 residues. The CDR3 spells CASSEGGLSTDTQYF. In nucleotides, the CDR3 is TGTGCCAGCAGTGAAGGTGGGCTTAGCACAGATACGCAGTATTTT.

V gene TRBV5-5 combines with J gene TRBJ1-1, with D possibly being TRBD1 (5 bases). The CDR3 loop spans 11 amino acids. Trimming took off 4 bases at V and 11 bases at J, with 12 bases between the two ends. Germline V CDR1 and CDR2: SGHKS, YYEKEE (reference sequence). CDR3 bases: TGTGCCAGCAGCGCCAGGGATAGGGCTTTCTTT. Its translation is CASSARDRAFF.